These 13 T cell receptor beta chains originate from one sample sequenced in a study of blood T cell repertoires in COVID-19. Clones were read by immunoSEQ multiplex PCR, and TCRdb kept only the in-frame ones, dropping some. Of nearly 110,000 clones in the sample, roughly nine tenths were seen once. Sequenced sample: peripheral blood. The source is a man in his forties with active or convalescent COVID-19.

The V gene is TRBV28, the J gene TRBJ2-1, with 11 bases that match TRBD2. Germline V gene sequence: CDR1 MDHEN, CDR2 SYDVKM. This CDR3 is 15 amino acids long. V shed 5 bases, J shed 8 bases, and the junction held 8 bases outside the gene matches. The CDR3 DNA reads TGTGCCAGCAGTCCACGACTAGCGGGGTCCGATGAGCAGTTCTTC. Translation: CASSPRLAGSDEQFF.

The CDR3 region has the DNA TGTGCCAGTAGTACAGGACAGGGCCCCTACGAGCAGTACTTC. Its translation is CASSTGQGPYEQYF. This chain connects TRBV19 to TRBJ2-7; the match to TRBD1 covers 8 bases. The CDR3 sequence is 14 residues long. Looked up from germline, CDR1 is LNHDA and CDR2 is SQIVND (reference sequence). Losses at the gene ends were 4 bases for V and 2 bases for J; bases not matched to a gene: 4. Full variable domain (outside the CDR3, taken from reference TRBV19 and TRBJ2-7): DGGITQSPKYLFRKEGQNVTLSCEQNLNHDAMYWYRQDPGQGLRLIYYSQIVNDFQKGDIAEGYSVSREKKESFPLTVTSAQKNPTAFYLCASSTGQGPYEQYFGPGTRLTVT.

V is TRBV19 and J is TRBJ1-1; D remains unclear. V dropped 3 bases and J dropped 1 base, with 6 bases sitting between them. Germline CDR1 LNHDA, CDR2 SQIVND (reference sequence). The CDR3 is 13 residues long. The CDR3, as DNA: TGTGCCAGTAGTATGGGCCAGAACACTGAAGCTTTCTTT. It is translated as CASSMGQNTEAFF.

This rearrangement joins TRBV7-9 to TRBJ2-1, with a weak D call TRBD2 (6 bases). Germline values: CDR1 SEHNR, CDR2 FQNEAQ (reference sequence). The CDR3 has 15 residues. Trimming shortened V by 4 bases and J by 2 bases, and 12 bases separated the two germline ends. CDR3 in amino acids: CASSWGVAAYNEQFF. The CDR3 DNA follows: TGTGCCAGCAGCTGGGGGGTAGCGGCCTACAATGAGCAGTTCTTC.

CDR3 sequence (DNA): TGTGCCAGCAGCTCCGCGACTGAAGCTTTCTTT. It is translated as CASSSATEAFF. The V call is TRBV7-8, the J call TRBJ1-1, with unresolved D. With 4 bases removed from V and 5 bases from J, the gap between germline ends came to 5 bases. CDR1 and CDR2 (germline): SGHVS, FQNEAQ. This CDR3 has 11 residues.

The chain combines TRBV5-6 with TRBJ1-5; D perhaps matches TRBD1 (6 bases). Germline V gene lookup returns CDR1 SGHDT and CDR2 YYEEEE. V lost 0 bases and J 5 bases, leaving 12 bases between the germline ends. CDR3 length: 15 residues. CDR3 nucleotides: TGTGCCAGCAGCTTGGCGGGGGGCGGCTATCAGCCCCAGCATTTT. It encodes CASSLAGGGYQPQHF.

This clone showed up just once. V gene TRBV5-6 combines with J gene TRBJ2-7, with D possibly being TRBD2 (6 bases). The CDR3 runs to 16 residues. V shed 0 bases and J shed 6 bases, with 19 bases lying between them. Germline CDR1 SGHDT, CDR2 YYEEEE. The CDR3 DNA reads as TGTGCCAGCAGCTTGGTTTCGACGTGGAGGGGTGGCGAGCAGTACTTC. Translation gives CASSLVSTWRGGEQYF.

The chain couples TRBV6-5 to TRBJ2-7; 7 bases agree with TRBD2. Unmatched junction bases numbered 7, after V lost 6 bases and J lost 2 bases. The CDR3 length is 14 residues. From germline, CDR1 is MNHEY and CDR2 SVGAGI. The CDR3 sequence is CASRWTRGAYEQYF. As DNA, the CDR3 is TGTGCCAGCAGATGGACTAGAGGGGCCTACGAGCAGTACTTC.

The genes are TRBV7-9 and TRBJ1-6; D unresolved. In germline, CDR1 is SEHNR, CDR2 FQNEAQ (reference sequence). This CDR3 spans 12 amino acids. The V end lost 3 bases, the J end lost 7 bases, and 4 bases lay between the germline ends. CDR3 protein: CASSFTNSPLHF. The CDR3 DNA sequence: TGTGCCAGCAGCTTTACAAATTCACCCCTCCACTTT.

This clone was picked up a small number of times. CDR3 bases: TGTGCCAGCTCACCACAAGGGGTCGACTCGTACAATGAGCAGTTCTTC. It is translated as CASSPQGVDSYNEQFF. This chain joins TRBV18 and TRBJ2-1, with D possibly matching TRBD1 (5 bases). Germline V CDR1 and CDR2: KGHSH, LQKENI. This CDR3 is 16 amino acids long. Trimming stripped 1 base from V and 4 bases from J, with 14 bases between.

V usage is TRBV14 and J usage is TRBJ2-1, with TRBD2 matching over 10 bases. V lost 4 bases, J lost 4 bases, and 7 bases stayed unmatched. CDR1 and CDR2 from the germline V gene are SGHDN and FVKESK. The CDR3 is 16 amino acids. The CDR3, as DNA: TGTGCCAGCAGCCGCGGGGGAGCGGGAGGGTACAATGAGCAGTTCTTC. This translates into CASSRGGAGGYNEQFF.

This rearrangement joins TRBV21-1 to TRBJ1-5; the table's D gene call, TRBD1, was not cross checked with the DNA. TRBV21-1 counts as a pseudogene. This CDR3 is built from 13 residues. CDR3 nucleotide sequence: TGTGCCAGCGTCAGGGGAATCAATCAGCCCCAGCATTTT. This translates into CASVRGINQPQHF.

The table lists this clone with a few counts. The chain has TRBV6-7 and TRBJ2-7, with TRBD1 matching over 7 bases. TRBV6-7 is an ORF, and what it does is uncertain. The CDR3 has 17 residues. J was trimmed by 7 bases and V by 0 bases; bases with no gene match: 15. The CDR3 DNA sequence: TGTGCCAGCAGTTACTCGAATAGGGCGCAGGGCAGGGGGGAGCAGTACTTC. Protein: CASSYSNRAQGRGEQYF.